This section outlines one T cell receptor (beta chain) sequence together with its context. What it recognizes is unknown. The entry originates in a study of CD8 T cells in ankylosing spondylitis. The CDR3 length is 15 residues. V lost 1 base and J 4 bases, leaving 13 bases between the germline ends. Germline-derived CDR1 and CDR2 are MGHRA and YSYEKL. Points from the study as a whole: Earlier reports found some motif variants in synovial fluid and blood in reactive arthritis. Significant enrichment of disease-linked clones was reported in matched ankylosing spondylitis synovial fluid.

TCRdb used MiXCR to reprocess the 5' RACE reads, holding one entry per CDR3 protein. The table has roughly 150,000 distinct CDR3 sequences, roughly 10% seen once; the top ten hold about 15%. The clonotype comes from a female donor with ankylosing spondylitis or in good health (not recorded which). The sequenced sample consisted of blood, either unsorted or a sorted T cell fraction (not recorded which). The V call is TRBV4-1, the J call TRBJ1-1, with a weak D call TRBD1 (6 bases). The CDR3 spells CASSQVSGVSTEAFF. The CDR3 bases are TGCGCCAGCAGCCAAGTGTCAGGGGTTAGCACTGAAGCTTTCTTT.